Listed here are 25 T cell receptor beta chains from one sample, sequenced in a study of cytomegalovirus exposure and HLA in healthy donors. Assay: immunoSEQ multiplex PCR; the TCRdb copy retains only in-frame clones and omits some. The sample lists 90,000 or so clones; around 85% were seen once. The sequenced material came from PBMCs. The receptors originated from a man younger than 30 in good health and CMV-seropositive.

The DNA of the CDR3 is TGTGCCACCAGCAGAGATGAGGCCACAGGGAGCTCCTACAATGAGCAGTTCTTC. It codes for CATSRDEATGSSYNEQFF. The chain is built from TRBV15 and TRBJ2-1; D is perhaps TRBD1 (6 bases). The CDR3 length is 18 residues. Trimming stripped 0 bases from V and 0 bases from J, with 15 bases between. The germline gives CDR1 LNHNV, CDR2 YYDKDF (reference sequence).

The chain carries TRBV5-1 and TRBJ2-1; 13 bases agree with TRBD2. This CDR3 is 16 amino acids long. J gave up 4 bases and V 6 bases, and 7 bases lay outside the gene matches. The germline V gene encodes CDR1 SGHRS and CDR2 YFSETQ. CDR3 in amino acids: CASTPPGLAGYNEQFF. The DNA of the CDR3 is TGCGCCAGCACCCCCCCGGGACTAGCGGGGTACAATGAGCAGTTCTTC.

V is TRBV19 and J is TRBJ2-3; 7 positions match TRBD1. CDR3 length: 14 amino acids. Germline assignment: CDR1 LNHDA and CDR2 SQIVND (reference sequence). V lost 9 bases to trimming and J lost 2 bases; unmatched junction nucleotides: 8. CDR3 DNA: TGTGCCAGCACAGGGGTTGCGGTCACAGATACGCAGTATTTT. Protein product: CASTGVAVTDTQYF. The full variable domain, in which reference TRBV19 and TRBJ2-3 provide the parts outside the CDR3, is DGGITQSPKYLFRKEGQNVTLSCEQNLNHDAMYWYRQDPGQGLRLIYYSQIVNDFQKGDIAEGYSVSREKKESFPLTVTSAQKNPTAFYLCASTGVAVTDTQYFGPGTRLTVL.

The count of this clone is one. The chain links TRBV11-2 to TRBJ2-6; TRBD2 is a possible D gene (5 bases). This CDR3 is built from 17 residues. The V and J ends lost 4 bases and 1 base respectively, with 14 bases between them. Germline V lookup: CDR1 SGHAT, CDR2 FQNNGV. The CDR3 nucleotides read TGTGCCAGCAGCTCAGCTAGCACGGGGTCTGGGGCCAACGTCCTGACTTTC. This translates into CASSSASTGSGANVLTF.

This chain joins TRBV6-5 and TRBJ1-1; 9 positions agree with TRBD1. After removal of 10 bases from V and 6 bases from J, the junction contained 9 bases not matched to a gene. This CDR3 is 13 amino acids long. CDR1 is MNHEY, CDR2 SVGAGI, per germline. This CDR3 is CATRGQGIAEAFF. CDR3 nucleotides: TGTGCCACCCGTGGACAGGGGATTGCTGAAGCTTTCTTT.

The genes are TRBV18 and TRBJ2-1, with 11 bases lining up with TRBD2. Germline assignment: CDR1 KGHSH and CDR2 LQKENI. CDR3 length equals 23 residues. The J segment lost 0 bases and the V segment lost 3 bases, leaving 22 bases of the junction unmatched. In DNA, the CDR3 is TGTGCCAGCTCACCTTCTGGGGAGGGTAGGGGACTAGCGGATTTCAGCTCCTACAATGAGCAGTTCTTC. Translating it yields CASSPSGEGRGLADFSSYNEQFF.

The chain is built from TRBV27 and TRBJ2-7, with a tentative D call TRBD1 (6 bases). Germline CDR1 is MNHEY and CDR2 is SMNVEV (reference sequence). With 4 bases removed from V and 6 bases from J, the gap between germline ends came to 13 bases. The CDR3 loop spans 13 amino acids. The CDR3 DNA is TGTGCCAGCAGTTGGGCAGGGGCGGGCGAGCAGTACTTC. It yields the protein CASSWAGAGEQYF.

The chain carries TRBV9 and TRBJ1-4, with TRBD1 matching 10 bases. There are 15 residues in the CDR3. In germline, CDR1 is SGDLS, CDR2 YYNGEE. The trim removed 3 bases at V and 7 bases at J, leaving 6 bases unmatched. The CDR3: CASSGIGQGGEKLFF. In DNA, the CDR3 is TGTGCCAGCAGCGGCATAGGACAGGGGGGTGAAAAACTGTTTTTT.

V usage is TRBV28 and J usage is TRBJ2-7; 10 nucleotides line up with TRBD2. V lost 4 bases and J lost 7; bases outside the gene matches: 10. CDR3 length: 15 residues. The germline V gene encodes CDR1 MDHEN and CDR2 SYDVKM. CDR3 coding DNA: TGTGCCAGCAGTTCGGCGTATAGCGGGAGGTCTGAGCAGTACGTC. This sequence encodes CASSSAYSGRSEQYV.

The chain carries TRBV10-2 and TRBJ1-1, with D possibly being TRBD1 (6 bases). This CDR3 region has 13 residues. Germline V gene lookup returns CDR1 WSHSY and CDR2 SAAADI. V was pared by 0 bases and J by 5 bases, with 7 bases between. The DNA for the CDR3 is TGCGCCAGCAGTGAGTCGGGACATACTGAAGCTTTCTTT. Its translation: CASSESGHTEAFF.

This rearrangement joins TRBV15 to TRBJ1-5; D is possibly TRBD1 (6 bases). The length of the CDR3 is 14 residues. CDR1 is LNHNV and CDR2 is YYDKDF in the germline V gene (reference sequence). Trimming removed 4 bases at V and 7 bases at J, with 14 bases between. The CDR3 here is CATSIARGGQPQHF. The CDR3, as DNA: TGTGCCACCAGCATCGCACGGGGGGGCCAGCCCCAGCATTTT. Together with reference TRBV15 and TRBJ1-5, the CDR3 gives the full variable domain: DAMVIQNPRYQVTQFGKPVTLSCSQTLNHNVMYWYQQKSSQAPKLLFHYYDKDFNNEADTPDNFQSRRPNTSFCFLDIRSPGLGDTAMYLCATSIARGGQPQHFGDGTRLSIL.

The V and J genes are TRBV7-3 and TRBJ2-3; D is possibly TRBD2 (6 bases). The CDR3 totals 13 residues. Germline V CDR1 and CDR2: SGHTA, FQGTGA. V gave up 1 base and J gave up 6 bases, with 8 bases separating them. The CDR3 coding sequence is TGTGCCAGCAGCTTAAGCGGAGGGGATACGCAGTATTTT. Protein product: CASSLSGGDTQYF.

This chain links TRBV7-2 with TRBJ2-7, with 7 bases that match TRBD2. J gave up 3 bases and V 5 bases, and 13 bases lay outside the gene matches. Germline CDR1 and CDR2: SGHTA and FQGNSA. CDR3 length: 16 amino acids. Here the CDR3 reads CASSPRRAAGRYEQYF. The CDR3 DNA reads as TGTGCCAGCAGCCCCCGTCGGGCAGCGGGGCGCTACGAGCAGTACTTC.

A note on this clone: The DNA is omitted, as the CDR3 cannot be located on it reliably, and the CDR3 follows TCRdb's listing. This rearrangement joins TRBV28 to TRBJ2-5; TRBD1 reflects the table's D call only, with no check against the DNA. The CDR3 has 15 amino acids, counting both end residues. The V gene's germline CDR1 is MDHEN and CDR2 SYDVKM. CDR3 amino acids: CASSTSTEIQETQYF.

The chain recombines TRBV21-1 with TRBJ2-1; TRBD2 is the table's D call, not checked against the DNA. TRBV21-1 is a documented pseudogene. The CDR3 has 15 residues. The CDR3 coding sequence is TGTGCCAGCAGCACCCGGACTAGCGGATTCAATGAGCAGTTCTTC. The encoded protein is CASSTRTSGFNEQFF.

The genes are TRBV6-1 and TRBJ2-1, with 9 bases that match TRBD1. This CDR3 contains 17 residues. With V trimmed by 0 bases and J by 2 bases, 5 bases remained unmatched. The germline gives CDR1 MNHNS, CDR2 SASEGT. CDR3 sequence (DNA): TGTGCCAGCAGTGAAGCGGAGACAGGGGGTCCCTACAATGAGCAGTTCTTC. Protein product: CASSEAETGGPYNEQFF.

V gene TRBV5-1 combines with J gene TRBJ1-1; 7 bases are shared with TRBD1. CDR3 length: 17 residues. From germline, CDR1 is SGHRS and CDR2 YFSETQ. V dropped 0 bases and J dropped 0; count of bases not matched to a gene: 8. CDR3 protein: CASSLGWERGLNTEAFF. CDR3 nucleotide sequence: TGCGCCAGCAGCTTGGGATGGGAAAGGGGGCTGAACACTGAAGCTTTCTTT. Variable domain in full (rest from reference TRBV5-1 and TRBJ1-1): KAGVTQTPRYLIKTRGQQVTLSCSPISGHRSVSWYQQTPGQGLQFLFEYFSETQRNKGNFPGRFSGRQFSNSRSEMNVSTLELGDSALYLCASSLGWERGLNTEAFFGQGTRLTVV.

V usage is TRBV6-6 and J usage is TRBJ1-2; D perhaps matches TRBD1 (5 bases). The CDR3 is made up of 15 amino acids. V lost 1 base and J 4 bases, leaving 13 bases between the germline ends. Looked up from germline, CDR1 is MNHNY and CDR2 is SVGAGI (reference sequence). CDR3 in amino acids: CASSYLSREIYGYTF. CDR3 DNA sequence: TGTGCCAGCAGTTACTTGAGCAGGGAAATCTATGGCTACACCTTC.

The V call is TRBV28, the J call TRBJ2-7; weak D call: TRBD2 (6 bases). This CDR3 is 15 amino acids long. Germline assignment: CDR1 MDHEN and CDR2 SYDVKM. Trimming removed 7 bases from V and 3 bases from J, with 19 bases in between. The CDR3 DNA reads TGTGCCAGCAACCAAGGAGGCGCGGGGCACTACGAGCAGTACGTC. Translated: CASNQGGAGHYEQYV.

The chain joins TRBV9 to TRBJ2-3; TRBD2 matches 15 bases. In germline, CDR1 is SGDLS, CDR2 YYNGEE. V lost 0 bases and J lost 3; bases outside the gene matches: 5. The length of the CDR3 is 18 residues. The CDR3 here is CASSVEGLAGGRTDTQYF. The CDR3 nucleotides are TGTGCCAGCAGCGTAGAGGGACTAGCGGGAGGTCGTACAGATACGCAGTATTTT.

This clone was observed once. The genes are TRBV6-1 and TRBJ1-5; 9 bases fit TRBD1. V lost 4 bases and J lost 1; bases outside the gene matches: 11. CDR1 and CDR2 (germline): MNHNS, SASEGT. This CDR3 has 18 amino acids. CDR3: CASSGRPGTGNSNQPQHF. The DNA for the CDR3 is TGTGCCAGCAGTGGGCGTCCCGGGACAGGGAACAGCAATCAGCCCCAGCATTTT.

J is TRBJ2-3 and V is TRBV2; D not certain. This CDR3 contains 16 residues. From germline, CDR1 is SNHLY and CDR2 FYNNEI. The V end lost 6 bases, the J end lost 0 bases, and 16 bases lay between the germline ends. The CDR3 here is CASSLANGLSTDTQYF. The CDR3 DNA sequence: TGTGCCAGCAGCCTCGCAAACGGTCTAAGCACAGATACGCAGTATTTT. The entire variable domain, with the rest obtained from reference TRBV2 and TRBJ2-3, is as follows: EPEVTQTPSHQVTQMGQEVILRCVPISNHLYFYWYRQILGQKVEFLVSFYNNEISEKSEIFDDQFSVERPDGSNFTLKIRSTKLEDSAMYFCASSLANGLSTDTQYFGPGTRLTVL.

The chain carries TRBV10-3 and TRBJ2-3; 11 bases align to TRBD2. Unmatched junction bases numbered 10, after V lost 3 bases and J lost 2 bases. The CDR3 extends over 18 amino acids. Germline V CDR1 and CDR2: ENHRY, SYGVKD. CDR3 region: CAISDPLASGRPTDTQYF. Here the CDR3 DNA reads TGTGCCATCAGTGACCCATTAGCTAGCGGGAGGCCCACAGATACGCAGTATTTT.

This chain connects TRBV1 to TRBJ2-3; TRBD2 was called by the table and not checked on the DNA. TRBV1 is a recognized pseudogene. CDR3 size: 16 residues. The CDR3 nucleotides are TGCACCAGCAGCCAAGGGGGACTAGCGGAGGGAGATACGCAGTATTTT. Translated: CTSSQGGLAEGDTQYF.

The chain joins TRBV7-9 to TRBJ2-5; D is perhaps TRBD1 (5 bases). Germline-derived CDR1 and CDR2 are SEHNR and FQNEAQ (reference sequence). This CDR3 region has 12 residues. V was trimmed by 3 bases and J by 3 bases, leaving 5 bases between them. CDR3 in amino acids: CASSFREETQYF. In nucleotides, the CDR3 is TGTGCCAGCAGCTTCAGGGAAGAGACCCAGTACTTC.